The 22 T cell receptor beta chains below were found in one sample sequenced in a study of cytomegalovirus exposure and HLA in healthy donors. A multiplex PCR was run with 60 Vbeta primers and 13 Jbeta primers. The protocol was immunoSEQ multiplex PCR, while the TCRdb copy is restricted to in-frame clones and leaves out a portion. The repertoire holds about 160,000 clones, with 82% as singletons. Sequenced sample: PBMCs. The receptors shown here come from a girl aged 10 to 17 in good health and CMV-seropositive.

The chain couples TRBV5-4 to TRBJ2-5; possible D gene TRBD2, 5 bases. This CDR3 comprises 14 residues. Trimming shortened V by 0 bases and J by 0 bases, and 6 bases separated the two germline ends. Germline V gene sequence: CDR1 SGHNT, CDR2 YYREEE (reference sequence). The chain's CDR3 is CASSLAGNQETQYF. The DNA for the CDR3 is TGTGCCAGCAGCTTGGCGGGGAACCAAGAGACCCAGTACTTC.

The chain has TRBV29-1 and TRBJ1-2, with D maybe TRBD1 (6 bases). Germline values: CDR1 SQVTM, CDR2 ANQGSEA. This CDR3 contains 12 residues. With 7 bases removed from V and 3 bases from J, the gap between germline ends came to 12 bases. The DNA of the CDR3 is TGCAGCGCCAAAGAGGGGGACTATGGCTACACCTTC. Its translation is CSAKEGDYGYTF. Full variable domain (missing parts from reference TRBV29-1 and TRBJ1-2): SAVISQKPSRDICQRGTSLTIQCQVDSQVTMMFWYRQQPGQSLTLIATANQGSEATYESGFVIDKFPISRPNLTFSTLTVSNMSPEDSSIYLCSAKEGDYGYTFGSGTRLTVV.

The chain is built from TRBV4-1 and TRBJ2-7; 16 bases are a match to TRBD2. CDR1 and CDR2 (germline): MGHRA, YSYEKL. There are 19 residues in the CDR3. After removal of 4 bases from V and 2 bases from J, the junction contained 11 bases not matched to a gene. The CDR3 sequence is CASSPKPAGLAGGAYEQYF. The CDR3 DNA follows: TGCGCCAGCAGCCCGAAGCCGGCGGGACTAGCGGGGGGGGCCTACGAGCAGTACTTC.

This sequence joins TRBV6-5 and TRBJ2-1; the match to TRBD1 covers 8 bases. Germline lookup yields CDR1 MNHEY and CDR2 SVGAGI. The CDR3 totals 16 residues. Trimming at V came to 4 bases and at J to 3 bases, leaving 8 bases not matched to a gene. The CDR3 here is CASSSAGTGNYNEQFF. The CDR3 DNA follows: TGTGCCAGCAGTTCCGCCGGGACAGGCAACTACAATGAGCAGTTCTTC.

CDR3 region: CATSGPGYNQPQHF. The CDR3 coding sequence is TGTGCCACGTCAGGGCCCGGGTACAATCAGCCCCAGCATTTT. The rearrangement links TRBV19 to TRBJ1-5; possibly TRBD1 for D (5 bases). CDR1 and CDR2 from the germline V gene are LNHDA and SQIVND (reference sequence). This CDR3 is 14 amino acids long. V lost 10 bases and J lost 3, with 16 bases in between.

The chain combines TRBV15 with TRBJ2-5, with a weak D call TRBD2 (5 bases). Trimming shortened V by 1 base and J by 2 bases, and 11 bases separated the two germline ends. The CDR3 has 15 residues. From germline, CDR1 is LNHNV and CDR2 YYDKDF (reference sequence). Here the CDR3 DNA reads TGTGCCACCAGCAGAGTGAGGGTGAATCAAGAGACCCAGTACTTC. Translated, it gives CATSRVRVNQETQYF.

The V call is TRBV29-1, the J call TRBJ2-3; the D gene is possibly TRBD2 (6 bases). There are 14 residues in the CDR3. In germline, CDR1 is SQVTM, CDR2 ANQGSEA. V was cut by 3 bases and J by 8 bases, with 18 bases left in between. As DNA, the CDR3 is TGCAGCGTTGATCTCGCCTCGCCCGGGGGTACGCAGTATTTT. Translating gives CSVDLASPGGTQYF.

The DNA of the CDR3 is TGTGCCAGCAGTCCGGCGGGAGCGACTGAAGCTTTCTTT. Amino acids: CASSPAGATEAFF. The rearrangement uses TRBV28 and TRBJ1-1; D not resolved. The CDR3 spans 13 residues. The germline gives CDR1 MDHEN, CDR2 SYDVKM. Trimming removed 5 bases at V and 5 bases at J, with 12 bases between.

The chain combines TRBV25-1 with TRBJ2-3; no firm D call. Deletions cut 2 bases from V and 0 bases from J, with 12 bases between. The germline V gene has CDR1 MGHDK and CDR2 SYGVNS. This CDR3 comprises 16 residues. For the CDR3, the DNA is TGTGCCAGCAGTGAAGTGGCTAGTACTAGCACAGATACGCAGTATTTT. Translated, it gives CASSEVASTSTDTQYF. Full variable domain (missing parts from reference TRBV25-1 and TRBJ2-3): EADIYQTPRYLVIGTGKKITLECSQTMGHDKMYWYQQDPGMELHLIHYSYGVNSTEKGDLSSESTVSRIRTEHFPLTLESARPSHTSQYLCASSEVASTSTDTQYFGPGTRLTVL.

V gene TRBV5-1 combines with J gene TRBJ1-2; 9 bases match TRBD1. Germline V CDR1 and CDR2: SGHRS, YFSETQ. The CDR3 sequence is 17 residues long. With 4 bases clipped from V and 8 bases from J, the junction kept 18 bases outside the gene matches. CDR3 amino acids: CASSRKALIRDREGYTF. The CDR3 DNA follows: TGCGCCAGCAGCCGTAAAGCCCTAATAAGGGACAGGGAAGGCTACACCTTC.

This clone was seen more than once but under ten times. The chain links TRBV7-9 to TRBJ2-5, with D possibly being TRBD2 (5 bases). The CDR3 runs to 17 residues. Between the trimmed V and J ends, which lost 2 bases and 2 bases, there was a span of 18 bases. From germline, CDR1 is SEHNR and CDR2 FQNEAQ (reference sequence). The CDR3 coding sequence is TGTGCCAGCAGCTTAACCCGGGCCGGACTGGGGCAAGAGACCCAGTACTTC. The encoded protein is CASSLTRAGLGQETQYF.

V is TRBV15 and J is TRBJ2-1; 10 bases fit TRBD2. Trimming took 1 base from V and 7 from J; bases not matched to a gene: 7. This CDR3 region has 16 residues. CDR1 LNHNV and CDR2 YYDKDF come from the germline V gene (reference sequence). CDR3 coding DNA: TGTGCCACCAGCAGAGCCGGGACTAGCGAGATTAATGAGCAGTTCTTC. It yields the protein CATSRAGTSEINEQFF.

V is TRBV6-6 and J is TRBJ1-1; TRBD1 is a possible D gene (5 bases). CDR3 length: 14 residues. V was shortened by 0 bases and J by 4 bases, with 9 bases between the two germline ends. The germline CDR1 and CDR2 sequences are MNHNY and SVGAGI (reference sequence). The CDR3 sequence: CASSYSPGGTEAFF. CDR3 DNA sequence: TGTGCCAGCAGTTACTCGCCCGGGGGCACTGAAGCTTTCTTT.

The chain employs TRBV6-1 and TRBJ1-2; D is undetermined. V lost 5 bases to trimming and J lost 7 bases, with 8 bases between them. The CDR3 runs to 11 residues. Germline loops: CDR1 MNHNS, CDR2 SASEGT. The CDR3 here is CASSTGGGYTF. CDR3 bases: TGTGCCAGCAGTACCGGAGGTGGCTACACCTTC.

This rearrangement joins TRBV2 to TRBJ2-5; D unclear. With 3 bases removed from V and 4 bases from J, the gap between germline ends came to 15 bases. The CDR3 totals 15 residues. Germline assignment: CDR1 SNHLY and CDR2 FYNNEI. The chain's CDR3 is CASSDQIGQPETQYF. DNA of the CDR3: TGTGCCAGCAGTGATCAAATTGGGCAGCCAGAGACCCAGTACTTC.

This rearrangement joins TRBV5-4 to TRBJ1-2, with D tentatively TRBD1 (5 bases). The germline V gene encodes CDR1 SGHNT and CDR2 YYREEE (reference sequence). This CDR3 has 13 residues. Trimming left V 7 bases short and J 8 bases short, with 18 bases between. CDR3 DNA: TGTGCCAGCTTCCCTGTGGGGGGAGGAGGCTACACCTTC. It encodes CASFPVGGGGYTF. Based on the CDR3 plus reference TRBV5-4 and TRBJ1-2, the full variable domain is ETGVTQSPTHLIKTRGQQVTLRCSSQSGHNTVSWYQQALGQGPQFIFQYYREEENGRGNFPPRFSGLQFPNYSSELNVNALELDDSALYLCASFPVGGGGYTFGSGTRLTVV.

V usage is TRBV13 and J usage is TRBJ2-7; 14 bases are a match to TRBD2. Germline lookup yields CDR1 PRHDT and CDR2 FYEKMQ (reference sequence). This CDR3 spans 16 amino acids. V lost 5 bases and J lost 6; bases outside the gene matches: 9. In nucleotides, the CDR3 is TGTGCCAGCAGCCTCCGACTAGCGGGGGGGCCGGGCGAGCAGTACTTC. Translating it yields CASSLRLAGGPGEQYF.

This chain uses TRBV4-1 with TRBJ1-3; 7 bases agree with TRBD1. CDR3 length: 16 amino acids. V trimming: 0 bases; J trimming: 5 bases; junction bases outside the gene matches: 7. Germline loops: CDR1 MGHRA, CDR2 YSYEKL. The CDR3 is CASSQDDRDGRNTIYF. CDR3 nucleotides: TGCGCCAGCAGCCAAGACGACAGGGACGGTAGAAACACCATATATTTT.

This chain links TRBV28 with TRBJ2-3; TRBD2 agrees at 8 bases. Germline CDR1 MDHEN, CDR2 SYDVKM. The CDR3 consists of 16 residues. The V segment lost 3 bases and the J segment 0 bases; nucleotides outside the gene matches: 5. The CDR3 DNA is TGTGCCAGCAGTTTTATAGCGGGGTCTAGCACAGATACGCAGTATTTT. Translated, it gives CASSFIAGSSTDTQYF.

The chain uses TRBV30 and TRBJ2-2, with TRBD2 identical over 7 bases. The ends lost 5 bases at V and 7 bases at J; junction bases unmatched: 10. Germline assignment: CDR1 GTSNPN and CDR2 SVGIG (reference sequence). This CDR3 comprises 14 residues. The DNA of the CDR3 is TGTGCCTGGGGTACTGGCGGGGGAGACGGGGAGCTGTTTTTT. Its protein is CAWGTGGGDGELFF.

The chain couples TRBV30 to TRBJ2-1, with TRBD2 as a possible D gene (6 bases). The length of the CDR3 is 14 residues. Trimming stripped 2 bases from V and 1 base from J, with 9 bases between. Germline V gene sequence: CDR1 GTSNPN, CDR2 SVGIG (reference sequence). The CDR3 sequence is CAWSRGRSYNEQFF. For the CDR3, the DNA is TGTGCCTGGAGTCGGGGGAGGTCCTACAATGAGCAGTTCTTC.

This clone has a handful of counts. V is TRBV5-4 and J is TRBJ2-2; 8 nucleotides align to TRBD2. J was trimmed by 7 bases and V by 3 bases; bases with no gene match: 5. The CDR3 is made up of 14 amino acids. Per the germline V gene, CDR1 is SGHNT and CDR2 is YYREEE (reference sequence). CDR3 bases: TGTGCCAGCAGCTCTGGACTAGCCGGCGGGGAGCTGTTTTTT. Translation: CASSSGLAGGELFF.